Below are 17 T cell receptor beta chains sequenced from a single sample in a study of neurological immune-mediated disorders. TCRdb ran MiXCR on the 5' RACE reads and lists one entry per CDR3 protein. The sample has roughly 49,000 distinct CDR3 sequences, roughly 14% seen once; the top ten hold 4.5%. Indicated time point: longitudinal time-point 2. The material sequenced was PBMCs. Receptors were obtained from a male donor with HTLV-1-associated myelopathy (HAM/TSP).

This clonotype was counted at least ten times. The chain combines TRBV29-1 with TRBJ1-1, with 9 bases aligning to TRBD1. V gave up 7 bases and J gave up 1 base; unmatched junction bases: 4. CDR1 is SQVTM, CDR2 ANQGSEA, per germline. This CDR3 contains 13 residues. The CDR3 region has the DNA TGCAGCGCATGGGACAGGGAGAACACTGAAGCTTTCTTT. This codes for CSAWDRENTEAFF.

This clonotype was counted at least ten times. V usage is TRBV5-5 and J usage is TRBJ2-5; weak D call: TRBD1 (5 bases). The V gene's germline CDR1 is SGHKS and CDR2 YYEKEE (reference sequence). The length of the CDR3 is 15 residues. V was clipped by 0 bases and J by 1 base, with 10 bases between them. The CDR3 region is CASSLVGALQETQYF. The CDR3 DNA is TGTGCCAGCAGCTTGGTAGGGGCACTCCAAGAGACCCAGTACTTC.

This clonotype was picked up many times. This chain links TRBV5-1 with TRBJ1-1; 7 bases match TRBD1. CDR3 length equals 15 residues. Germline V lookup: CDR1 SGHRS, CDR2 YFSETQ. The J segment lost 3 bases and the V segment lost 3 bases, leaving 8 bases of the junction unmatched. In DNA form, the CDR3 reads TGCGCCAGCAGCTCCTACCCTACAGGGGACACTGAAGCTTTCTTT. This gives the protein CASSSYPTGDTEAFF.

This clonotype was counted many times. This chain joins TRBV5-5 and TRBJ2-3; 9 bases agree with TRBD1. Germline V gene sequence: CDR1 SGHKS, CDR2 YYEKEE (reference sequence). J lost 2 bases, V lost 0 bases, and 4 bases had no gene match. The CDR3 is made up of 16 amino acids. In DNA form, the CDR3 reads TGTGCCAGCAGCTTGGCCGGACAGGGGCTCACAGATACGCAGTATTTT. This translates into CASSLAGQGLTDTQYF.

This clonotype was recorded at least ten times. J is TRBJ1-3 and V is TRBV6-6; unclear D gene. CDR3 length: 14 residues. The germline CDR1 and CDR2 sequences are MNHNY and SVGAGI (reference sequence). With 0 bases removed from V and 4 bases from J, the gap between germline ends came to 7 bases. CDR3 loop: CASSYSPLGNTIYF. The CDR3 nucleotides are TGTGCCAGCAGTTACTCGCCCCTGGGAAACACCATATATTTT.

This clonotype has ten or more counts. The chain has TRBV20-1 and TRBJ2-1, with TRBD2 matching over 9 bases. The junction had 7 bases not matched to a gene; V was cut back by 1 base and J by 6 bases. CDR1 and CDR2 (germline): DFQATT, SNEGSKA (reference sequence). This CDR3 comprises 15 residues. Here the CDR3 DNA reads TGCAGTGCTAGAGGGCGGGGGGGGGTCCGCAATGAGCAGTTCTTC. As protein: CSARGRGGVRNEQFF.

This clonotype was seen a handful of times. One junction end does not reproduce the germline sequence, and a read error may be involved. For the CDR3, the DNA is TGCAGTGCCTGGACAGGGAAAAACAATGAGCTGTTCTTC. Its protein product is CSAWTGKNNELFF. The chain has TRBV20-1 and TRBJ2-1, with TRBD1 matching 8 bases. Germline V CDR1 and CDR2: DFQATT, SNEGSKA (reference sequence). The CDR3 is 13 amino acids.

This clonotype was counted between two and nine times. The chain combines TRBV5-1 with TRBJ1-1; D gene unclear. The V end lost 3 bases, the J end lost 4 bases, and 13 bases lay between the germline ends. Germline CDR1 is SGHRS and CDR2 is YFSETQ. The CDR3 is 14 amino acids. Here the CDR3 reads CASSWAGLSTEAFF. The CDR3, as DNA: TGCGCCAGCAGCTGGGCGGGGTTGAGCACTGAAGCTTTCTTT. Supplemented by reference TRBV5-1 and TRBJ1-1, the full variable domain reads KAGVTQTPRYLIKTRGQQVTLSCSPISGHRSVSWYQQTPGQGLQFLFEYFSETQRNKGNFPGRFSGRQFSNSRSEMNVSTLELGDSALYLCASSWAGLSTEAFFGQGTRLTVV.

This clonotype occurred many times. The gene calls are TRBV18 and TRBJ2-3, with D unresolved. Trimming took 6 bases from V and 0 from J, leaving 7 bases between them. Germline V gives CDR1 KGHSH, CDR2 LQKENI. The length of the CDR3 is 13 residues. The CDR3 spells CASSAASTDTQYF. CDR3 DNA: TGTGCCAGCTCGGCGGCTAGCACAGATACGCAGTATTTT.

This clonotype has ten or more counts. The V and J genes are TRBV4-3 and TRBJ2-2; D call uncertain. Germline loops: CDR1 LGHNA, CDR2 YSLEER. The CDR3 extends over 16 amino acids. Between the trimmed V and J ends, which lost 0 bases and 4 bases, there was a span of 12 bases. CDR3 in DNA: TGCGCCAGCAGCCAAGAACAACAGCAACCCACCGGGGAGCTGTTTTTT. Translating gives CASSQEQQQPTGELFF.

This clonotype was observed at least ten times. The V gene is TRBV20-1, the J gene TRBJ2-3; possible D gene TRBD1, 6 bases. The CDR3 runs 14 residues. V lost 3 bases and J lost 4, with 14 bases in between. Germline V lookup: CDR1 DFQATT, CDR2 SNEGSKA (reference sequence). This CDR3 is CSARSQGRADTQYF. Written as DNA, the CDR3 is TGCAGTGCTAGGTCGCAGGGGCGCGCAGATACGCAGTATTTT.

This clonotype was seen many times. This chain joins TRBV9 and TRBJ2-7, with no clear D. The CDR3 has 13 residues. V dropped 0 bases and J dropped 3 bases, with 7 bases sitting between them. Germline CDR1 reads SGDLS; CDR2 reads YYNGEE. CDR3 amino acids: CASSVEWGYEQYF. The DNA for the CDR3 is TGTGCCAGCAGCGTAGAATGGGGCTACGAGCAGTACTTC.

V gene TRBV20-1 combines with J gene TRBJ2-3; D is undetermined. In germline, CDR1 is DFQATT, CDR2 SNEGSKA (reference sequence). The CDR3 sequence is 13 residues long. Trimming took 1 base from V and 1 from J, leaving 6 bases between them. The DNA for the CDR3 is TGCAGTGCTAGAGGAACAGGCACAGATACGCAGTATTTT. This encodes CSARGTGTDTQYF.

In this sample, this clonotype turned up many times. V usage is TRBV5-1 and J usage is TRBJ1-3; unclear D gene. Trimming pared 4 bases from V and 2 bases from J, leaving 19 bases between. Germline assignment: CDR1 SGHRS and CDR2 YFSETQ. This CDR3 spans 17 amino acids. For the CDR3, the DNA is TGCGCCAGCAGCCAATTCTATGATCCGGGCACTGGAAACACCATATATTTT. This sequence encodes CASSQFYDPGTGNTIYF.

This clonotype was detected many times. This chain connects TRBV5-1 to TRBJ2-1; TRBD1 matches 7 bases. Per germline, CDR1 SGHRS and CDR2 YFSETQ. The length of the CDR3 is 13 residues. The V gene end was trimmed by 3 bases and the J gene end by 7 bases; junction bases not matched to a gene: 4. CDR3 loop: CASSWGQINEQFF. The CDR3 region has the DNA TGCGCCAGCAGCTGGGGACAGATTAATGAGCAGTTCTTC.

Ten or more counts support this clonotype. The V call is TRBV7-8, the J call TRBJ2-3; 9 positions match TRBD2. Germline V gene data show CDR1 as SGHVS and CDR2 as FQNEAQ. This CDR3 region has 16 residues. Trimming cost V 1 base and J 5 bases; bases outside gene matches: 7. The CDR3 bases are TGTGCCAGCAGCTTAGGGGCGGGGGGGCCCGGAGATACGCAGTATTTT. This codes for CASSLGAGGPGDTQYF.

This clonotype was observed at least ten times. This chain connects TRBV2 to TRBJ2-5; TRBD2 is a possible D gene (5 bases). There are 15 residues in the CDR3. The V and J ends lost 5 bases and 7 bases respectively, with 20 bases between them. The germline V gene has CDR1 SNHLY and CDR2 FYNNEI. The CDR3 loop reads CASSYRDPTPGTQYF. CDR3 sequence (DNA): TGTGCCAGCAGTTACCGGGATCCCACACCGGGGACCCAGTACTTC.